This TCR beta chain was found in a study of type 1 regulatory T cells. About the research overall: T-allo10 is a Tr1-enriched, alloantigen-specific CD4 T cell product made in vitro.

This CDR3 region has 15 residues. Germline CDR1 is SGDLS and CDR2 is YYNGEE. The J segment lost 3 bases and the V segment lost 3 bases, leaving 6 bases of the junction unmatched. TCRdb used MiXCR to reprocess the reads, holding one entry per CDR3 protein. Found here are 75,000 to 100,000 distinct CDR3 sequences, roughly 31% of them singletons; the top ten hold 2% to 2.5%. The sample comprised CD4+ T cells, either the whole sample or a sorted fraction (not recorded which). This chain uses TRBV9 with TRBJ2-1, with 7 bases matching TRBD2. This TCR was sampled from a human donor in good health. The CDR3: CASSGGGSNYNEQFF. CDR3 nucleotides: TGTGCCAGCAGCGGGGGCGGGAGCAACTACAATGAGCAGTTCTTC. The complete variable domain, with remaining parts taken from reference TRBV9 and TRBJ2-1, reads DSGVTQTPKHLITATGQRVTLRCSPRSGDLSVYWYQQSLDQGLQFLIQYYNGEERAKGNILERFSAQQFPDLHSELNLSSLELGDSALYFCASSGGGSNYNEQFFGPGTRLTVL.